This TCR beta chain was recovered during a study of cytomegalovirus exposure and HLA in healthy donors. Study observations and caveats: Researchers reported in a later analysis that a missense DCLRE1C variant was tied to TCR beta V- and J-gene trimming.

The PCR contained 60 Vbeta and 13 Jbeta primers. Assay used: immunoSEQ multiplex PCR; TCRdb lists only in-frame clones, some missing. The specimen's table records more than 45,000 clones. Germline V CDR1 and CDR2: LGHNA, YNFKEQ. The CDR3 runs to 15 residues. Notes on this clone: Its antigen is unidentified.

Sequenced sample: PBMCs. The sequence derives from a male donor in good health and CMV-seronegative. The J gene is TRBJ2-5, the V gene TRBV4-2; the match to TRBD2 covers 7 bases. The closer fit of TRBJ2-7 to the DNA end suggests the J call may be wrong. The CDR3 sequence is CASSHPGLTSYEQYF. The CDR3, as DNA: TGTGCCAGCAGCCATCCGGGACTAACCTCCTACGAGCAGTACTTC.